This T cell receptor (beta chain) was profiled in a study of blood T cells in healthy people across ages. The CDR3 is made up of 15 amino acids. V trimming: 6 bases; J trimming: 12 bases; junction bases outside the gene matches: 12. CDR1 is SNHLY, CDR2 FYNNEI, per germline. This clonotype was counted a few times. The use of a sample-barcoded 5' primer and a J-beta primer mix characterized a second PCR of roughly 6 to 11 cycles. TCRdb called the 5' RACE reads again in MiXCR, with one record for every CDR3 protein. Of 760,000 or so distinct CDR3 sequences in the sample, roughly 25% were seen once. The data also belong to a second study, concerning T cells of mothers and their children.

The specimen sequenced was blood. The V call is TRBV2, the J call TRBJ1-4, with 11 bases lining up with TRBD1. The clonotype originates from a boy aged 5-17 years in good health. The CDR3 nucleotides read TGTGCCAGCAGAAGTACCGGGACAGGGGGATCGGAACTGTTTTTT. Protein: CASRSTGTGGSELFF.